This T cell receptor beta chain was profiled in a study of CD8 T cells in Susac syndrome. Study-wide results and limits: It was acknowledged by the study that relatively few individuals were included in its TCR sequencing and HLA analysis.

Of note for this clonotype: The antigen remains unidentified.

Sequencing of TCR beta was performed on blood CD8+ and CD4+ T cells. Looked up from germline, CDR1 is SEHNR and CDR2 is FQNEAQ (reference sequence). This CDR3 spans 17 amino acids. J was trimmed by 4 bases and V by 6 bases; bases with no gene match: 16. Random hexamers were used to reverse transcribe an amount of roughly 0.5 to 1 ug RNA. The TCR beta CDR3 was amplified by immunoSEQ multiplex PCR across 54 Vbeta, 13 Jbeta. Each CDR3 protein gets one entry after TCRdb re-called the immunoSEQ multiplex PCR reads with MiXCR. The table has 150,000 to 200,000 distinct CDR3 sequences, approximately 94% seen once.

The V and J genes are TRBV7-9 and TRBJ1-1; 8 bases map to TRBD1. The receptor's source is a human donor with multiple sclerosis. Sample: CD4+ T cells from PBMCs. DNA for the CDR3: TGTGCCAGCAGGACTAACCGGGACAGGTCTTGGAGCACTGAAGCTTTCTTT. Residues: CASRTNRDRSWSTEAFF.